This TCR beta chain was captured in a study of blood T cell repertoires in COVID-19. Study summary: PBMCs, B-cell-depleted T cells, or T cells were the source of the cDNA or gDNA that made up the material.

Participant age was roughly 18 to 90 years, and participants resided in fewer than 25 US areas. Libraries were prepared by immunoSEQ multiplex PCR; TCRdb keeps only in-frame clonotypes and omits some of them. Of roughly 420,000 clones listed, around 89% are singletons. The CDR3 contains 15 residues. From germline, CDR1 is SGHKS and CDR2 YYEKEE (reference sequence). V shed 6 bases and J 10 bases; nucleotides not matched to a gene: 11. This TCR was recovered from a woman aged 25 to 39 with acute COVID-19. The sequenced sample was PBMCs or T cells enriched from blood (not recorded which). The chain joins TRBV5-5 to TRBJ1-6; 9 positions agree with TRBD1. The CDR3 is CASNNYDRGGSPLHF. The CDR3 DNA reads as TGTGCCAGCAACAATTACGACAGGGGGGGATCACCCCTCCACTTT. Full variable domain (rest looked up from reference TRBV5-5 and TRBJ1-6): DAGVTQSPTHLIKTRGQQVTLRCSPISGHKSVSWYQQVLGQGPQFIFQYYEKEERGRGNFPDRFSARQFPNYSSELNVNALLLGDSALYLCASNNYDRGGSPLHFGNGTRLTVT.